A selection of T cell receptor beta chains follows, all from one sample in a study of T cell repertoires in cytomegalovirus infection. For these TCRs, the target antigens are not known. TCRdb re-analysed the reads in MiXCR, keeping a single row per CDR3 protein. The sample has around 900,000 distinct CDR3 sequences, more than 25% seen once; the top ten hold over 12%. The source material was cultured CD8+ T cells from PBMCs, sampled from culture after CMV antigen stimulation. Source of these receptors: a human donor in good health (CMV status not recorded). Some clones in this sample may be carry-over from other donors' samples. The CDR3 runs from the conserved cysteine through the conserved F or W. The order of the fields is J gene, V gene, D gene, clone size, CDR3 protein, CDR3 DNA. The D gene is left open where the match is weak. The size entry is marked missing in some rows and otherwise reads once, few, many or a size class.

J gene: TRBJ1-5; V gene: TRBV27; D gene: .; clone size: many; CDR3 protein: CASSSRNQPQHF; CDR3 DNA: TGTGCCAGCAGCTCTAGGAATCAGCCCCAGCATTTT
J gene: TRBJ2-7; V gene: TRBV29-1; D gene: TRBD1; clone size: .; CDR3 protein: CSVDGEQGAYEQYF; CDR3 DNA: TGCAGCGTTGACGGGGAACAGGGGGCCTACGAGCAGTACTTC
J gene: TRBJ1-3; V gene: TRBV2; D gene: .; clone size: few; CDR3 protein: CATLQGTGNTIYF; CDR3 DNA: TGTGCCACCCTGCAGGGAACTGGAAACACCATATATTTT
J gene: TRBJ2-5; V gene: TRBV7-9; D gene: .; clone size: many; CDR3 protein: CASSSHRDTETQYF; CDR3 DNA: TGTGCCAGCAGCTCCCACAGGGATACGGAGACCCAGTACTTC
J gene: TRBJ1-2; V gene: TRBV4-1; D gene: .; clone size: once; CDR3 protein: CASNRGSDGYTF; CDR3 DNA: TGCGCCAGCAATCGGGGTAGTGATGGCTACACCTTC
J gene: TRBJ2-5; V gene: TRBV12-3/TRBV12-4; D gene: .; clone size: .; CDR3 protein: CASSPHLGGSVKTQYF; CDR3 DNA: TGTGCCAGCAGCCCTCACCTCGGAGGGAGTGTAAAGACCCAGTACTTC
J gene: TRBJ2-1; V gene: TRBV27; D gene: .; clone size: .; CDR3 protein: CASSTTKSSYNEQFF; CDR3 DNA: TGTGCCAGCAGCACGACCAAGAGCTCCTACAATGAGCAGTTCTTC
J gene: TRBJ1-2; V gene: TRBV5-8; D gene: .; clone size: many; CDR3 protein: CASSLSHGRLLNYGYTF; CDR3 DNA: TGTGCCAGCAGCTTGAGTCATGGGCGGCTCCTAAACTATGGCTACACCTTC
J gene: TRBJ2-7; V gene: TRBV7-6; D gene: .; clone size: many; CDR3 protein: CASSSPESSYEQYF; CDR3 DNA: TGTGCCAGCAGCTCCCCGGAGAGCTCCTACGAGCAGTACTTC
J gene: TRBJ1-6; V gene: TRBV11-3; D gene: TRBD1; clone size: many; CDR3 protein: CASSLDHDRDYNSPLHF; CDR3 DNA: TGTGCCAGCAGCTTAGACCATGACAGGGATTATAATTCACCCCTCCACTTT
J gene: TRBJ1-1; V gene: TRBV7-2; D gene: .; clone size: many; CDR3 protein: CASSLATRLGWAEGMNTEAFF; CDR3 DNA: TGTGCCAGCAGCTTAGCGACTAGGCTAGGATGGGCAGAAGGCATGAACACTGAAGCTTTCTTT
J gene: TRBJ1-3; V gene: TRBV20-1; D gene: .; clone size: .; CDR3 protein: CSATNLRSLSGNTIYF; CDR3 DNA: TGCAGTGCAACCAACCTGAGAAGTCTCTCTGGAAACACCATATATTTT
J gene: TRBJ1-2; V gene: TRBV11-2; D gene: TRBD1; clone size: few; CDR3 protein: CASSPRGDRVYGYTF; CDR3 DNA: TGTGCCAGCAGCCCTAGGGGGGACAGGGTCTATGGCTACACCTTC
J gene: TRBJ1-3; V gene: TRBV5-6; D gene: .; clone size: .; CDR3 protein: CASSFGLGNTIYF; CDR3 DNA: TGTGCCAGCAGCTTCGGTCTTGGAAACACCATATATTTT
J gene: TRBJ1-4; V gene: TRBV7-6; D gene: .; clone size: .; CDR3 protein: CASSTGQFNEKLFF; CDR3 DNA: TGTGCCAGCAGCACGGGACAATTTAATGAAAAACTGTTTTTT
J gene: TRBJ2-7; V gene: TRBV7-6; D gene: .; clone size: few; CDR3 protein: CASSLGGRDDEQYF; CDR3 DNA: TGTGCCAGCAGCCTTGGGGGCAGGGATGACGAGCAGTACTTC
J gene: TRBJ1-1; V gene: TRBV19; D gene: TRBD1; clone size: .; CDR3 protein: CASSDRGYDTEAFF; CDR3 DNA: TGTGCCAGTAGTGACAGGGGCTACGACACTGAAGCTTTCTTT
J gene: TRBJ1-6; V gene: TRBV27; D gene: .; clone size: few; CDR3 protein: CASSFGGEGSPLHF; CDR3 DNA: TGTGCCAGCAGTTTCGGAGGGGAAGGATCACCCCTCCACTTT